The present T cell receptor beta chain was sequenced within a study of T-cell reconstitution after alpha-beta-depleted transplantation in children. During its preparation, the TCRbeta library received unique molecular identifiers. TCRdb reprocessed the PCR reads with MiXCR, giving one entry per CDR3 protein. Among some 76,000 distinct CDR3 sequences listed, approximately 10% were seen once. Per germline, CDR1 DFQATT and CDR2 SNEGSKA (reference sequence). The CDR3 sequence is 17 residues long. Whole-study findings and limits: At around two months after transplant, the alpha-beta T cells were reportedly derived from several hundred expanded clones that came from non-depleted graft cells.

In regard to this clonotype: Its antigen remains unidentified. Relative to the germline gene, one junction end is altered; a read error may explain this.

The genes are TRBV20-1 and TRBJ1-5; 9 nucleotides match TRBD1. Sample: PBMCs, taken before TCRalphabeta/CD19-depleted stem cell transplant. This clonotype originated in a boy aged 5 to 17 with acute myeloid leukemia, due to receive a stem cell transplant. The CDR3 reads CCARRTGAPVGNQPQHF. CDR3 DNA: TGCTGTGCTAGACGGACAGGGGCCCCGGTGGGCAATCAGCCCCAGCATTTT.